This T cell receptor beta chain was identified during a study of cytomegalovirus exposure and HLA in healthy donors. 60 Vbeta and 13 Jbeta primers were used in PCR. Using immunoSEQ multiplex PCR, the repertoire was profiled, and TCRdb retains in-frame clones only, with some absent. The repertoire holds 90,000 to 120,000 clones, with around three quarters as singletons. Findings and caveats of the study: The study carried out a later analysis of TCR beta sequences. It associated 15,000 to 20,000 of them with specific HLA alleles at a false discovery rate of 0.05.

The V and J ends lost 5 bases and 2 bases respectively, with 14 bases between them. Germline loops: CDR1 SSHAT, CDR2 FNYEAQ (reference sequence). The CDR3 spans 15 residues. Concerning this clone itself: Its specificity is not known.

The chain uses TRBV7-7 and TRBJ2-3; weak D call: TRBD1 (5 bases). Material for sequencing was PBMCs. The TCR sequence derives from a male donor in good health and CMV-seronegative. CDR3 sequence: CASSQGATPTDTQYF. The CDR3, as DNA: TGTGCCAGCAGCCAAGGGGCCACCCCCACAGATACGCAGTATTTT.